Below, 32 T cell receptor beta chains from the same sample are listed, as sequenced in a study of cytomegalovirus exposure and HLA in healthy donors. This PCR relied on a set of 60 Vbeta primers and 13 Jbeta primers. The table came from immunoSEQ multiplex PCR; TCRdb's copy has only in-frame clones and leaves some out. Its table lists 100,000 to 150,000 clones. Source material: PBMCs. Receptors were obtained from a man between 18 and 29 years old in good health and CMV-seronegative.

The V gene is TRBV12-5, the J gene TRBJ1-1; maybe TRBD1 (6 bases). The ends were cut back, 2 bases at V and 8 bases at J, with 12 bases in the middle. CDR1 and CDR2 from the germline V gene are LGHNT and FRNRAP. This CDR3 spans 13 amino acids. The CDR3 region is CASGLLIQGEAFF. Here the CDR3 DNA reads TGTGCTAGTGGTTTGCTAATCCAGGGGGAAGCTTTCTTT.

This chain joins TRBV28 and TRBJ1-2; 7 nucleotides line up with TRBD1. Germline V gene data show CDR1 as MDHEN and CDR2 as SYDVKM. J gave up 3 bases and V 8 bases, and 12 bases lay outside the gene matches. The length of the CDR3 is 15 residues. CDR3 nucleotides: TGTGCCAGCGGCAGAATTAGGGGGCGCGACTATGGCTACACCTTC. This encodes CASGRIRGRDYGYTF.

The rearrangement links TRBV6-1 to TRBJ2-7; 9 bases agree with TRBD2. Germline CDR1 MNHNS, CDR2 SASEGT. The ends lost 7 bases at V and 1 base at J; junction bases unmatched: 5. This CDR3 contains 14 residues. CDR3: CASTRLAVSYEQYF. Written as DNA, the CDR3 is TGTGCCAGCACCCGACTAGCGGTATCCTACGAGCAGTACTTC.

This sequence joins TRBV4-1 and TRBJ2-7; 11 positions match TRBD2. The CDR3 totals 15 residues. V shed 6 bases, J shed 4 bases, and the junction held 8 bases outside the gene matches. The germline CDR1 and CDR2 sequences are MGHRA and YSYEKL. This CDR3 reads CASSSLAGGSYEQYF. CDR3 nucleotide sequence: TGCGCCAGCAGTTCCTTAGCGGGGGGGAGTTACGAGCAGTACTTC.

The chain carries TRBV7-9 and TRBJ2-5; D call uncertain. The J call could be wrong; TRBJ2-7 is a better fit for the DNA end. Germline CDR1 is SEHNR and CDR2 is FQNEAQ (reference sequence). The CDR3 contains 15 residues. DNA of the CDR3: TGTGCCAGCAGCTTAGAAGAGAGAGGTTCCTACGAGCAGTACTTC. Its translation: CASSLEERGSYEQYF.

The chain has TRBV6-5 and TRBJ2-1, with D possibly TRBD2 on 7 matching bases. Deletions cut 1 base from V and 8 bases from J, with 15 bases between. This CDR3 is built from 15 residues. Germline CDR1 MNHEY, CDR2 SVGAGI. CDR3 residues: CASSYYGGRSDEQFF. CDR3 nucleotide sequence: TGTGCCAGCAGTTACTACGGGGGGCGTAGCGATGAGCAGTTCTTC.

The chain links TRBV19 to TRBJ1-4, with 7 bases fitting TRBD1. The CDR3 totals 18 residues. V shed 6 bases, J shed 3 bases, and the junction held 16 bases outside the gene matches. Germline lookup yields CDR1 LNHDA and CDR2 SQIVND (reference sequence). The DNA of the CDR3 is TGTGCCAGTAGCCCGAGAACAGGGGTTTTCCGTGCTAATGAAAAACTGTTTTTT. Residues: CASSPRTGVFRANEKLFF. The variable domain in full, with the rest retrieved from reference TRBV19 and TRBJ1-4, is DGGITQSPKYLFRKEGQNVTLSCEQNLNHDAMYWYRQDPGQGLRLIYYSQIVNDFQKGDIAEGYSVSREKKESFPLTVTSAQKNPTAFYLCASSPRTGVFRANEKLFFGSGTQLSVL.

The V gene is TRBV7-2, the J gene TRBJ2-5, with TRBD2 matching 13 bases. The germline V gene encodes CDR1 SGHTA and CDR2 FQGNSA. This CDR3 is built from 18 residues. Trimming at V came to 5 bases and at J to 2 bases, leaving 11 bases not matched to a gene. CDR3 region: CASSPGTSGAWSQETQYF. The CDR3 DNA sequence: TGTGCCAGCAGCCCAGGGACTAGCGGGGCATGGAGTCAAGAGACCCAGTACTTC.

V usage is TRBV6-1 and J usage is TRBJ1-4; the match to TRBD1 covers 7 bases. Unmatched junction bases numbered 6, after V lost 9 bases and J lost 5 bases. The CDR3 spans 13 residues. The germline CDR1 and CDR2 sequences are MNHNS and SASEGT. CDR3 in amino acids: CASRDRSNEKLFF. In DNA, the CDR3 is TGTGCCAGTCGGGACAGATCAAATGAAAAACTGTTTTTT.

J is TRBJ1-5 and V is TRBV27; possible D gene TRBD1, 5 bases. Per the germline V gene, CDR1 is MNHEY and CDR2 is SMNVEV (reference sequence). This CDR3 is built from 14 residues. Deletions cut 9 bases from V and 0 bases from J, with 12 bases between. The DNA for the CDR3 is TGTGCCAGTGGGAGGGGAAGTAGCAATCAGCCCCAGCATTTT. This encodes CASGRGSSNQPQHF.

For the CDR3, the DNA is TGTGCCAGCAGTGAGGGGACAGCCTACGAGCAGTACTTC. This gives the protein CASSEGTAYEQYF. The chain uses TRBV2 and TRBJ2-7, with 7 positions matching TRBD1. The CDR3 is 13 residues long. Germline CDR1 SNHLY, CDR2 FYNNEI. V shed 3 bases, J shed 2 bases, and the junction held 1 base outside the gene matches. Supplemented by reference TRBV2 and TRBJ2-7, the full variable domain reads EPEVTQTPSHQVTQMGQEVILRCVPISNHLYFYWYRQILGQKVEFLVSFYNNEISEKSEIFDDQFSVERPDGSNFTLKIRSTKLEDSAMYFCASSEGTAYEQYFGPGTRLTVT.

The CDR3: CASRSGLAVAMVDEQFF. CDR3 nucleotides: TGCGCCAGCAGAAGCGGACTAGCGGTAGCCATGGTCGATGAGCAGTTCTTC. V gene TRBV5-1 combines with J gene TRBJ2-1; 10 nucleotides match TRBD2. After removal of 5 bases from V and 8 bases from J, the junction contained 16 bases not matched to a gene. Germline lookup yields CDR1 SGHRS and CDR2 YFSETQ. The CDR3 consists of 17 residues.

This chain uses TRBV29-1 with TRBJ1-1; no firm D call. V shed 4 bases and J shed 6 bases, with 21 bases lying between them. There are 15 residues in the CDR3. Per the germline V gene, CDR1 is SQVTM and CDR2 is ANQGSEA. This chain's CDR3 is CSVAVGGVGIAEAFF. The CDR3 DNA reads TGCAGCGTTGCAGTAGGAGGAGTGGGAATCGCTGAAGCTTTCTTT.

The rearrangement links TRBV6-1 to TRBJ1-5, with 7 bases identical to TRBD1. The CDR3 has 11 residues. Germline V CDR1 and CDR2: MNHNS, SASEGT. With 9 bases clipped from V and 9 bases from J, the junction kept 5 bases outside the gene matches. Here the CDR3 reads CARQGLRPQHF. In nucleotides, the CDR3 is TGTGCCAGACAGGGGTTGCGGCCCCAGCATTTT.

The CDR3 DNA reads as TGTGCCAGCAGTCTCCAGGGGGCTAGTACAGATACGCAGTATTTT. This translates into CASSLQGASTDTQYF. The chain joins TRBV6-5 to TRBJ2-3, with 8 nucleotides matching TRBD1. CDR1 MNHEY and CDR2 SVGAGI come from the germline V gene. This CDR3 is built from 15 residues. Losses at the gene ends were 5 bases for V and 3 bases for J; bases not matched to a gene: 7.

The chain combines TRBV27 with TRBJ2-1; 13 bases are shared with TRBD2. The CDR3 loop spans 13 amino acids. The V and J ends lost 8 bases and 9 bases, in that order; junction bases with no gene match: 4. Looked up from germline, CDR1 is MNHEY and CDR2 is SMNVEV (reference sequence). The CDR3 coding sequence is TGTGCCAGCGGGACTAGCGGGAAGAGTGAGCAGTTCTTC. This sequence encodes CASGTSGKSEQFF.

The CDR3 region is CASSGTGIYEQYF. CDR3 nucleotide sequence: TGTGCCAGCAGTGGGACAGGGATCTACGAGCAGTACTTC. The J gene is TRBJ2-7, the V gene TRBV28, with TRBD1 matching 9 bases. CDR3 length: 13 residues. Germline V CDR1 and CDR2: MDHEN, SYDVKM. V gave up 5 bases and J gave up 3 bases; unmatched junction bases: 2.

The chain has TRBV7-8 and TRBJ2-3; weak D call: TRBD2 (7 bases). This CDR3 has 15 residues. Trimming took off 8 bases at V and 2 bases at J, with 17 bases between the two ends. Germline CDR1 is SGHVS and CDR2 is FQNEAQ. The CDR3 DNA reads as TGTGCCAGCCGCCAACGGGGGGCCGTCACAGATACGCAGTATTTT. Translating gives CASRQRGAVTDTQYF.

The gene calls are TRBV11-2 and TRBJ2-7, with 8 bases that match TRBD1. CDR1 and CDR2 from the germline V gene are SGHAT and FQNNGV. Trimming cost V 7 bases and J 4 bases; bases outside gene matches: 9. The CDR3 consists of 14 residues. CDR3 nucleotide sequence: TGTGCCAGCATCAACAGGGGGGAAGGATACGAGCAGTACTTC. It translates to CASINRGEGYEQYF.

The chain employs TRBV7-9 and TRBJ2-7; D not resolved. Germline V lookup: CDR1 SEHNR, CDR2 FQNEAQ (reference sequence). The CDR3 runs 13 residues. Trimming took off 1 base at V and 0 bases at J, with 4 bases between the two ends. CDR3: CASSLGDSYEQYF. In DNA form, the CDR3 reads TGTGCCAGCAGCTTAGGAGACTCCTACGAGCAGTACTTC.

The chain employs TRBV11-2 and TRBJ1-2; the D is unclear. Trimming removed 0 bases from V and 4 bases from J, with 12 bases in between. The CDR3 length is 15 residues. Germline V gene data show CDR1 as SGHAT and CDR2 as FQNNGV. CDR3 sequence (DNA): TGTGCCAGCAGCTTAGATCTAGGCAGCAGCTATGGCTACACCTTC. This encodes CASSLDLGSSYGYTF. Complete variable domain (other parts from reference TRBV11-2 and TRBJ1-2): EAGVAQSPRYKIIEKRQSVAFWCNPISGHATLYWYQQILGQGPKLLIQFQNNGVVDDSQLPKDRFSAERLKGVDSTLKIQPAKLEDSAVYLCASSLDLGSSYGYTFGSGTRLTVV.

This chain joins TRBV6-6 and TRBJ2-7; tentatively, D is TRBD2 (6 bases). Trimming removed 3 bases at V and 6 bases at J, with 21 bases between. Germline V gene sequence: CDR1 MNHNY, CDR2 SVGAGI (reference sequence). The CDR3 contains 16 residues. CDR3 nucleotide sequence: TGTGCCAGCAGTTATAGGAGCGGCGGGGACGGACGCGAGCAGTACTTC. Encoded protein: CASSYRSGGDGREQYF.

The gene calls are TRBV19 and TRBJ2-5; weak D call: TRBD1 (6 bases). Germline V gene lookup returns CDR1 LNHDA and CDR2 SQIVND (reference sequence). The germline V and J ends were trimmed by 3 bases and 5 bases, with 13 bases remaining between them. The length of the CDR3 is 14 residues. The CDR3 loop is CASSMGARRETQYF. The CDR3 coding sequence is TGTGCCAGTAGTATGGGGGCACGAAGGGAGACCCAGTACTTC. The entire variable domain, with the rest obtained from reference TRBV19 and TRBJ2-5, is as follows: DGGITQSPKYLFRKEGQNVTLSCEQNLNHDAMYWYRQDPGQGLRLIYYSQIVNDFQKGDIAEGYSVSREKKESFPLTVTSAQKNPTAFYLCASSMGARRETQYFGPGTRLLVL.

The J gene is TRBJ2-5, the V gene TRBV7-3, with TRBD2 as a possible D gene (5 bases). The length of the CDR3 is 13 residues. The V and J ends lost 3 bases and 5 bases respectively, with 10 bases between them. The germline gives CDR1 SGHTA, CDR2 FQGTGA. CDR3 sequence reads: CASSFSTRETQYF. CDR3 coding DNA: TGTGCCAGCAGCTTTAGCACTAGGGAGACCCAGTACTTC.

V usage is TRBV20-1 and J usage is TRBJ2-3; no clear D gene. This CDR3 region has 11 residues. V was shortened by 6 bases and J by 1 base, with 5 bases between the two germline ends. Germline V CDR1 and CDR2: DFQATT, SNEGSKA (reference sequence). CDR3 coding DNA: TGCAGTGCATCGGGCACAGATACGCAGTATTTT. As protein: CSASGTDTQYF.

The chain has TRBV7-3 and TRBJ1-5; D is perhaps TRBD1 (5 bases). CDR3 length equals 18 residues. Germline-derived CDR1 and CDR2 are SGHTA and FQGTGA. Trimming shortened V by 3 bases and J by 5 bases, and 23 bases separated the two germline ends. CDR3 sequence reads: CASSLWTLRKVSHQPQHF. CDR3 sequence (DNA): TGTGCCAGCAGCTTGTGGACACTTCGAAAGGTTTCTCATCAGCCCCAGCATTTT. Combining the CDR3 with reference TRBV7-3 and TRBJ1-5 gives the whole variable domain GAGVSQTPSNKVTEKGKYVELRCDPISGHTALYWYRQSLGQGPEFLIYFQGTGAADDSGLPNDRFFAVRPEGSVSTLKIQRTERGDSAVYLCASSLWTLRKVSHQPQHFGDGTRLSIL.

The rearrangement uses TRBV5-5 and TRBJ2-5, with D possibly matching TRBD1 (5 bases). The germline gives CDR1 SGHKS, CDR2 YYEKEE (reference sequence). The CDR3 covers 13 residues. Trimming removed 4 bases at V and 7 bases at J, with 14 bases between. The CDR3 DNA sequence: TGTGCCAGCAGCGCGGCTGGGGCGGCGACCCAGTACTTC. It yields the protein CASSAAGAATQYF.

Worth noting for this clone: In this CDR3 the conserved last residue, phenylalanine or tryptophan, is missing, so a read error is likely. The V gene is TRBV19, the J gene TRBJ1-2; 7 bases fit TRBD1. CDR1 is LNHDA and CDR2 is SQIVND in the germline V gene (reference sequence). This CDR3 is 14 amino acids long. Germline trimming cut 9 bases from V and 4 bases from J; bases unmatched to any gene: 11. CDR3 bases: TGTGCCAGCTTGATGCAGGGGGGCACCTATGGCTACACCCTC. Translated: CASLMQGGTYGYTL.

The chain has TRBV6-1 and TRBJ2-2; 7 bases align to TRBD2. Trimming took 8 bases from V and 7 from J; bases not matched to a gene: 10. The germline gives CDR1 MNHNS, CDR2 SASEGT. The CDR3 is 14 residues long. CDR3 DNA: TGTGCCAGCGGGGGGGAGGGAGTCGGCGGGGAGCTGTTTTTT. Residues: CASGGEGVGGELFF.

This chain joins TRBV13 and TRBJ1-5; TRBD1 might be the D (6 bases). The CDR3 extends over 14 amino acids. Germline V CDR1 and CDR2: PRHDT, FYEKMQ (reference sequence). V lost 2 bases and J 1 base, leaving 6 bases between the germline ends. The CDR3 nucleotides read TGTGCCAGCAGCTTAACAGGGAGCAATCAGCCCCAGCATTTT. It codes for CASSLTGSNQPQHF.

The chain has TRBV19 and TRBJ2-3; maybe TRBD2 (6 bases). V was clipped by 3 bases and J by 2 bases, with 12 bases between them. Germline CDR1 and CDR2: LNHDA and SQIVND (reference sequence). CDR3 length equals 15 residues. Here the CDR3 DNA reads TGTGCCAGTAGTATGGGAACTAGCCTCACAGATACGCAGTATTTT. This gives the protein CASSMGTSLTDTQYF. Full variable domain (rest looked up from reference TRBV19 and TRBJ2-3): DGGITQSPKYLFRKEGQNVTLSCEQNLNHDAMYWYRQDPGQGLRLIYYSQIVNDFQKGDIAEGYSVSREKKESFPLTVTSAQKNPTAFYLCASSMGTSLTDTQYFGPGTRLTVL.

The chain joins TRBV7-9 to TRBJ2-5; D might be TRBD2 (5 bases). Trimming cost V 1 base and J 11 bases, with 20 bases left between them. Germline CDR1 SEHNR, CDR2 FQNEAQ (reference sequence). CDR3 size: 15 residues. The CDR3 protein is CASSLGGSLPVGQYF. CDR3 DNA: TGTGCCAGCAGCTTAGGAGGGTCATTACCTGTCGGGCAGTACTTC. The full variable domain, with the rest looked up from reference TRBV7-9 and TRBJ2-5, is DTGVSQNPRHKITKRGQNVTFRCDPISEHNRLYWYRQTLGQGPEFLTYFQNEAQLEKSRLLSDRFSAERPKGSFSTLEIQRTEQGDSAMYLCASSLGGSLPVGQYFGPGTRLLVL.